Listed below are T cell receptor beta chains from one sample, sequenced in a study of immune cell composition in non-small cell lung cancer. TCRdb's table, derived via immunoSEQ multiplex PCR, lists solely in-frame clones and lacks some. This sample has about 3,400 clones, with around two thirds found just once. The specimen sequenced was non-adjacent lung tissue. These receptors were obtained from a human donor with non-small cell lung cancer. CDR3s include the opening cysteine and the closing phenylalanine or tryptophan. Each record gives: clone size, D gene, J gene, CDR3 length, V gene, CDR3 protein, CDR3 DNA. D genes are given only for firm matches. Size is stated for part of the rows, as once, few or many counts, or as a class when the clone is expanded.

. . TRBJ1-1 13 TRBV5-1 CASSFPGNTEAFF TGCGCCAGCAGCTTCCCCGGGAACACTGAAGCTTTCTTT
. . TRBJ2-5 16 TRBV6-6 CASSYAGTRSGETQYF TGTGCCAGCAGTTACGCCGGGACTCGATCAGGGGAGACCCAGTACTTC
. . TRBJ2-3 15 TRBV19 CASRDRGIGTDTQYF TGTGCCAGTAGGGACCGGGGGATCGGCACAGATACGCAGTATTTT
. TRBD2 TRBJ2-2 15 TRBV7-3 CASSPTAGGPGELFF TGTGCCAGCAGCCCCACAGCGGGGGGCCCCGGGGAGCTGTTTTTT
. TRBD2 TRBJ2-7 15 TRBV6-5 CASSYGLAGPYEQYF TGTGCCAGCAGTTACGGACTAGCGGGACCCTACGAGCAGTACTTC
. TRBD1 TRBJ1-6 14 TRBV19 CASSTDRGRSPLHF TGTGCCAGTTCGACCGACAGGGGACGTTCACCCCTCCACTTT
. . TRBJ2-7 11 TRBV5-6 CASSQGLEQYF TGTGCCAGCAGCCAGGGCCTCGAGCAGTACTTC
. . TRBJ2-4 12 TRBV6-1 CASSEEPPKQYF TGTGCCAGCAGTGAAGAACCCCCTAAACAGTACTTC
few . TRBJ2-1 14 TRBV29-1 CSVVGENPLNEQFF TGCAGCGTTGTCGGGGAAAACCCCCTCAATGAGCAGTTCTTC
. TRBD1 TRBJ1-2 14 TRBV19 CASLRGQGRNDYTF TGTGCCAGCCTCCGGGGACAGGGGAGGAATGACTACACCTTC
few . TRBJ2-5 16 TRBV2 CASSADVTGGYGTQYF TGTGCCAGCAGTGCAGACGTGACAGGCGGCTATGGGACCCAGTACTTC
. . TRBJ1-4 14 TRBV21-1 CASRPPRVPEKLFF TGTGCCAGCCGACCCCCGAGGGTTCCGGAAAAACTGTTTTTT
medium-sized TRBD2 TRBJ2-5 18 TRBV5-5 CASSRLPSSGGYQETQYF TGTGCCAGCAGCCGTCTTCCGTCTAGCGGGGGGTACCAAGAGACCCAGTACTTC
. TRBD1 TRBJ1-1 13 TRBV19 CASSMVGGRGAFF TGTGCCAGTAGTATGGTCGGGGGCAGGGGGGCTTTCTTT
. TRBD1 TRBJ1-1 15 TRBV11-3 CASRQLSGGYTEAFF TGTGCCAGCAGACAACTATCAGGGGGGTACACTGAAGCTTTCTTT
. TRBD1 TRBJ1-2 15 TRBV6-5 CASSLGTGAGYGYTF TGTGCCAGCAGTCTTGGGACAGGGGCGGGCTATGGCTACACCTTC